Listed below are T cell receptor beta chains from one sample, sequenced in a study of blood T cell repertoires in COVID-19. Assay: immunoSEQ multiplex PCR; the TCRdb copy retains only in-frame clones and omits some. The repertoire includes 150,000 to 200,000 clones, over 75% of them detected once, and roughly 10% sits in the top ten. Source material: peripheral blood. These receptors were obtained from a human donor in a cohort sampled during active COVID-19. The CDR3 runs from the conserved cysteine through the conserved F or W. Fields, in order: clone size, J gene, D gene, V gene, CDR3 DNA, CDR3 protein. A D gene is named only where the DNA matches it firmly. Part of the rows lack a size; the others show once, few, many or a class for expanded clones.

once TRBJ2-3 NA TRBV2 TGTGCCAGCAGGTCCCGAGGAGGTGCAGATACGCAGTATTTT CASRSRGGADTQYF
NA TRBJ2-1 TRBD2 TRBV19 TGTGCCAGTAGTATACTAGCGGGGGGATTCAATGAGCAGTTCTTC CASSILAGGFNEQFF
medium-sized TRBJ1-6 TRBD1 TRBV10-3 TGTGCCATCAGTGATAGACAGGGGAATTCACCCCTCCACTTT CAISDRQGNSPLHF
NA TRBJ2-5 TRBD2 TRBV5-8 TGTGCCAGCAGTAAAGGCAAAGCGGGAGCAAAAGGCGAGACCCAGTACTTC CASSKGKAGAKGETQYF
few TRBJ2-3 NA TRBV30 TGTGCCTGGTCTCCGTCCGGCAGGGGAACAGATACGCAGTATTTT CAWSPSGRGTDTQYF
NA TRBJ2-7 NA TRBV15 TGTGCCACCCAGCAGGGGGGTAAGCCTATTTACGAGCAGTACTTC CATQQGGKPIYEQYF
NA TRBJ1-1 NA TRBV10-3 TGTGCCATCAGCCAGGGCGTGGGGACTGAAGCTTTCTTT CAISQGVGTEAFF
NA TRBJ2-5 NA TRBV11-2 TGTGCCAGCAGCTTAGTACCGGTCCGAGAGACCCAGTACTTC CASSLVPVRETQYF
NA TRBJ2-1 TRBD1 TRBV19 TGTGCCAGTGGGACAGACAGGGAGACTGAGCAGTTCTTC CASGTDRETEQFF
NA TRBJ2-5 NA TRBV12-3/TRBV12-4 TGTGCCAGCACCCACAGGGTTGAGGAGACCCAGTACTTC CASTHRVEETQYF
NA TRBJ2-1 NA TRBV18 TGTGCCAGCTCACCGCGACTAGGAGTTGTCGGCCACAATGAGCAGTTCTTC CASSPRLGVVGHNEQFF
NA TRBJ1-2 NA TRBV4-3 TGCGCCAGCAGCGGAGGGTCGGCGGGACCTAAGAACTATGGCTACACCTTC CASSGGSAGPKNYGYTF
NA TRBJ2-7 NA TRBV12-3/TRBV12-4 TGTGCCAGCAGCCGGGGGTCTCCCTACGAGCAGTACTTC CASSRGSPYEQYF
NA TRBJ1-6 TRBD1 TRBV6-5 TGTGCCAGCAGTTACGGACAGGGGGATTCACCCCTCCACTTT CASSYGQGDSPLHF
once TRBJ2-5 TRBD1 TRBV19 TGTGCCAGTAGGGGGACAGGGAAAGAGACCCAGTACTTC CASRGTGKETQYF
NA TRBJ1-1 NA TRBV19 TGTGCCAGTGGATCTACGGTTCGCGGAGAAGCTTTCTTT CASGSTVRGEAFF
NA TRBJ2-7 TRBD1 TRBV19 TGTGCCAGTAGCCACCTCCGGGACAGGGGATACGAGCAGTACTTC CASSHLRDRGYEQYF
NA TRBJ2-7 NA TRBV3-1/TRBV3-2 TGTGCCAGCAGATCGACAGGCTCCTACGAGCAGTACTTC CASRSTGSYEQYF
NA TRBJ1-2 TRBD1 TRBV24-1 TGTGCCAAAGACAGGGGGCAGAGACTCTATGGCTACACCTTC CAKDRGQRLYGYTF
once TRBJ1-6 NA TRBV6-4 TGTGCCAGCGGGGTCCGTGCAGGACAACCCTATAATTCACCCCTCCACTTT CASGVRAGQPYNSPLHF
NA TRBJ2-3 NA TRBV19 TGTGCCAGTAGTAGGGGGCGGGCTAGCACAGATACGCAGTATTTT CASSRGRASTDTQYF
NA TRBJ2-1 NA TRBV19 TGTGCCAGTAGTATAGTGGAGGCTAGCGCCTACAATGAGCAGTTCTTC CASSIVEASAYNEQFF
NA TRBJ2-7 NA TRBV27 TGTGCCAGCAGTTCGTTGTGGAGGGACGAGCAGTACTTC CASSSLWRDEQYF
NA TRBJ2-1 NA TRBV28 TGTGCCAGCAGTTTGGACCACAGGCCCTCCTACAATGAGCAGTTCTTC CASSLDHRPSYNEQFF
once TRBJ2-3 TRBD2 TRBV25-1 TGTGCCAGCAGTGACACTAGCGGGAGACAAGATACGCAGTATTTT CASSDTSGRQDTQYF
NA TRBJ2-7 NA TRBV18 TGTGCCAGCTCACCTGAGGAACAGGCGACCTACGAGCAGTACTTC CASSPEEQATYEQYF
NA TRBJ1-1 TRBD1 TRBV27 TGTGCCAGCAGTTCGACAGGGTACATGAACACTGAAGCTTTCTTT CASSSTGYMNTEAFF
NA TRBJ1-4 NA TRBV28 TGTGCCAGCAGTTCATTGAGTGAAAAACTGTTTTTT CASSSLSEKLFF
NA TRBJ2-5 TRBD1 TRBV19 TGTGCCAGTAGTATAGGGGACAGCAAAGAGACCCAGTACTTC CASSIGDSKETQYF
NA TRBJ2-1 NA TRBV5-1 TGCGCCAGCAGAGGGCAGGGCGATGAGCAGTTCTTC CASRGQGDEQFF
NA TRBJ2-3 TRBD2 TRBV19 TGTGCCAGTAGTATAGATGGGCTAGCGGGAGCCACAGATACGCAGTATTTT CASSIDGLAGATDTQYF
NA TRBJ2-6 NA TRBV6-2/TRBV6-3 TGTGCCAGCAGTAGAGGGGGGGGGCTACCTGGGGCCAACGTCCTGACTTTC CASSRGGGLPGANVLTF
NA TRBJ2-4 NA TRBV19 TGTGCCAGTAGTATCGACAGTTGGGGGGACATTCAGTACTTC CASSIDSWGDIQYF
NA TRBJ2-5 NA TRBV7-8 TGTGCCAGCAGCCCCAGACTCCAAGAGACCCAGTACTTC CASSPRLQETQYF
few TRBJ2-5 TRBD2 TRBV27 TGTGCCAGCAGTAATAGCGGGAGGGGAGAGACCCAGTACTTC CASSNSGRGETQYF
NA TRBJ2-7 NA TRBV28 TGTGCCAGCAGTTTAATCCGGGGCGAGCAGTACTTC CASSLIRGEQYF
NA TRBJ2-1 NA TRBV7-2 TGTGCCAGCAGCTTACCGGGGTTCAGGGAGCAGTTCTTC CASSLPGFREQFF
NA TRBJ1-3 NA TRBV5-1 TGCGCCAGCAGCTTGGCGGGGTCCGGAAACACCATATATTTT CASSLAGSGNTIYF
NA TRBJ2-7 TRBD2 TRBV6-2/TRBV6-3 TGTGCCAGCAGTTATATCCCGCTAGCGGGTCGCGGCTCGCAGTACTTC CASSYIPLAGRGSQYF
NA TRBJ2-5 TRBD2 TRBV7-7 TGTGCCAGCAGCCGTAATTTGGGTCTCCCGGGACTAGCGGAAGAGACCCAGTACTTC CASSRNLGLPGLAEETQYF
NA TRBJ1-2 NA TRBV30 TGTGCCGGCAGTATCGGGGGGGGAGGCTACACCTTC CAGSIGGGGYTF
NA TRBJ1-1 NA TRBV7-9 TGTGCCAGCAGCGTCAGACTGGCAAAGAACACTGAAGCTTTCTTT CASSVRLAKNTEAFF
NA TRBJ2-7 TRBD1 TRBV2 TGTGCCACCCGCGGATCCCGGGACAGGGGGAAGAACTCCTACGAGCAGTACTTC CATRGSRDRGKNSYEQYF
many TRBJ1-1 NA TRBV30 TGTGCCTGGAGTGTGAGACAGACCATGAACACTGAAGCTTTCTTT CAWSVRQTMNTEAFF
NA TRBJ2-2 NA TRBV6-4 TGTGCCAGCAAACGACAGACGAACACCGGGGAGCTGTTTTTT CASKRQTNTGELFF
once TRBJ1-2 NA TRBV7-9 TGTGCCAGCGGTTTGGGTGGCGGTACTAACTATGGCTACACCTTC CASGLGGGTNYGYTF
NA TRBJ1-5 TRBD1 TRBV7-2 TGTGCCAGCAGCTTAATTGGGACAGGCAAGAATCAGCCCCAGCATTTT CASSLIGTGKNQPQHF
NA TRBJ2-7 TRBD1 TRBV9 TGTGCCAGCAGCGTAACAGGGGGCTACGAGCAGTACTTC CASSVTGGYEQYF
NA TRBJ2-5 TRBD1 TRBV29-1 TGCAGCGTTGAGGCCGACAGGGGGCGTACAGAGACCCAGTACTTC CSVEADRGRTETQYF